Described below is a single TCR beta chain sequence and its context. What it recognizes is unknown. Time point noted: week 47, end of study. The content of each vaccine dose was 300 ug of mutant IDH1 20-mer peptide, and topical imiquimod accompanied it. In weeks 1, 3, 5, 7, 11, 15, 19 and 23, patients were vaccinated. This specimen belongs to a study of a mutant IDH1 vaccine in newly diagnosed glioma. Whole-study context: Patients received vaccination from 4-6 weeks after radiotherapy alone, or with temozolomide cycles. Treated patients were approximately 62% male, around 38% female, mean age about 41 years. Overall study results and limits: Top peripheral T cell clonotype shifts appeared unrelated to pseudoprogression.

TCRdb's table, derived via immunoSEQ multiplex PCR, lists solely in-frame clones and lacks some. The sample consists of about 50,000 clones, 65% to 85% of them appearing once. This sequence originates from a woman aged 30 to 39 with glioma. Some clones in this sample may be carry-over from other donors' samples. The source material was PBMCs, sampled from a glioma patient whose treatment included an IDH1 peptide vaccine.

CDR3: CASSSGIAGGSGTDTQYF. The CDR3 nucleotides read TGTGCCAGTAGTTCGGGGATAGCGGGAGGAAGCGGCACAGATACGCAGTATTTT. The genes are TRBV19 and TRBJ2-3, with TRBD2 matching over 10 bases. Germline CDR1 reads LNHDA; CDR2 reads SQIVND (reference sequence). The CDR3 loop spans 18 amino acids. With 5 bases clipped from V and 1 base from J, the junction kept 12 bases outside the gene matches.